These 31 T cell receptor beta chains originate from one sample sequenced in a study of control samples from healthy donors and cancer patients. This table comes from immunoSEQ multiplex PCR, and its TCRdb copy is limited to in-frame clones, with some not included. The sample holds some 110,000 clones, about 83% seen once. Source material: blood. The source is a woman in her forties or fifties in good health.

In its sample, this clone was seen a few times. The CDR3 DNA reads TGTGCCAGCAGCCAAGATCTAGGGGATCAGCCCCAGCATTTT. It codes for CASSQDLGDQPQHF. This sequence joins TRBV3-1 (or the pseudogene TRBV3-2) and TRBJ1-5; tentatively, D is TRBD1 (5 bases). Germline values: CDR1 LGHDT, CDR2 YNNKEL (reference sequence). The CDR3 covers 14 residues. Trimming stripped 0 bases from V and 5 bases from J, with 8 bases between.

The sample holds a few counts of this clone. The rearrangement joins TRBV18 to TRBJ2-7; 12 nucleotides match TRBD2. The CDR3 has 15 amino acids. The junction had 0 bases not matched to a gene; V was cut back by 0 bases and J by 3 bases. Germline V gene lookup returns CDR1 KGHSH and CDR2 LQKENI. The CDR3: CASSPPTSGSYEQYF. For the CDR3, the DNA is TGTGCCAGCTCACCACCGACTAGCGGGAGCTACGAGCAGTACTTC.

Only one count was recorded for this clone. This chain joins TRBV19 and TRBJ1-5; D not certain. Germline lookup yields CDR1 LNHDA and CDR2 SQIVND (reference sequence). Trimming took 3 bases from V and 4 from J, leaving 10 bases between them. The CDR3 has 14 amino acids. The CDR3 region has the DNA TGTGCCAGTAGTATTGCGAGGGATAATCAGCCCCAGCATTTT. Its protein is CASSIARDNQPQHF.

The chain links TRBV5-1 to TRBJ2-3; 7 nucleotides agree with TRBD2. Germline assignment: CDR1 SGHRS and CDR2 YFSETQ. Trimming took 4 bases from V and 2 from J; bases not matched to a gene: 16. The CDR3 length is 18 residues. CDR3 nucleotides: TGCGCCAGCAGCCATTCTAGCGGTCTATTCTCAGACACAGATACGCAGTATTTT. This gives the protein CASSHSSGLFSDTDTQYF.

The chain joins TRBV7-6 to TRBJ2-3, with 9 nucleotides matching TRBD2. This CDR3 has 15 amino acids. Germline loops: CDR1 SGHVS, CDR2 FNYEAQ. V was pared by 4 bases and J by 2 bases, with 4 bases of the junction left unmatched. CDR3 amino acids: CASSSIAGATDTQYF. CDR3 coding DNA: TGTGCCAGCAGCTCAATAGCGGGAGCCACAGATACGCAGTATTTT.

The chain uses TRBV24-1 and TRBJ2-7; D remains unclear. Trimming removed 9 bases from V and 0 bases from J, with 17 bases in between. Germline assignment: CDR1 KGHDR and CDR2 SFDVKD. This CDR3 region has 15 residues. CDR3 amino acids: CATQDRGESSYEQYF. CDR3 sequence (DNA): TGTGCCACCCAGGACCGAGGAGAAAGCTCCTACGAGCAGTACTTC.

The V gene is TRBV29-1, the J gene TRBJ1-4; TRBD1 is a possible D gene (5 bases). Trimming took off 8 bases at V and 4 bases at J, with 14 bases between the two ends. The CDR3 is 13 amino acids. Germline loops: CDR1 SQVTM, CDR2 ANQGSEA. CDR3 sequence reads: CSFRTQLNEKLFF. The CDR3, as DNA: TGCAGCTTCCGGACACAACTTAATGAAAAACTGTTTTTT.

This chain uses TRBV29-1 with TRBJ1-1; weak D call: TRBD1 (5 bases). The V and J ends lost 0 bases and 7 bases respectively, with 21 bases between them. The CDR3 length is 16 residues. From germline, CDR1 is SQVTM and CDR2 ANQGSEA. The CDR3 loop is CSVEDLPGPNKGEAFF. Written as DNA, the CDR3 is TGCAGCGTTGAAGATCTCCCGGGACCAAACAAGGGTGAAGCTTTCTTT.

This clone was recorded only once. As DNA, the CDR3 is TGTGCCAGCAGCGTAGCTACTAGCGCGAACACCGGGGAGCTGTTTTTT. Amino acids: CASSVATSANTGELFF. The chain employs TRBV9 and TRBJ2-2, with 7 bases matching TRBD2. The V segment lost 0 bases and the J segment 0 bases; nucleotides outside the gene matches: 2. In germline, CDR1 is SGDLS, CDR2 YYNGEE. This CDR3 is built from 16 residues.

J is TRBJ1-4 and V is TRBV19, with D maybe TRBD1 (6 bases). Germline assignment: CDR1 LNHDA and CDR2 SQIVND (reference sequence). V was pared by 10 bases and J by 7 bases, with 10 bases between. This CDR3 comprises 11 residues. In DNA form, the CDR3 reads TGTGCCACAGGACAGAGTGAAAAACTGTTTTTT. It yields the protein CATGQSEKLFF.

The J gene is TRBJ1-6, the V gene TRBV19; no reliable D call. Per the germline V gene, CDR1 is LNHDA and CDR2 is SQIVND (reference sequence). V was pared by 0 bases and J by 11 bases, with 8 bases between. The CDR3 sequence is 13 residues long. The CDR3 region is CASSIEPEAPLHF. DNA of the CDR3: TGTGCCAGTAGTATAGAACCTGAGGCACCCCTCCACTTT.

The V call is TRBV7-2, the J call TRBJ2-1; TRBD1 aligns across 9 bases. Germline CDR1 reads SGHTA; CDR2 reads FQGNSA. CDR3 size: 17 residues. Trimming removed 2 bases from V and 5 bases from J; junction bases left unmatched: 10. The CDR3 DNA sequence: TGTGCCAGCAGCTTACGCTGGGACAGGGTGACGGACAATGAGCAGTTCTTC. Protein sequence: CASSLRWDRVTDNEQFF.

This chain connects TRBV19 to TRBJ2-5; 7 positions match TRBD1. V trimming: 5 bases; J trimming: 1 base; junction bases outside the gene matches: 10. In germline, CDR1 is LNHDA, CDR2 SQIVND (reference sequence). The CDR3 sequence is 16 residues long. In DNA form, the CDR3 reads TGTGCCAGTAGTTTCCGACAGGGAGCCCCCCAAGAGACCCAGTACTTC. Protein: CASSFRQGAPQETQYF. Full variable domain (outside the CDR3, taken from reference TRBV19 and TRBJ2-5): DGGITQSPKYLFRKEGQNVTLSCEQNLNHDAMYWYRQDPGQGLRLIYYSQIVNDFQKGDIAEGYSVSREKKESFPLTVTSAQKNPTAFYLCASSFRQGAPQETQYFGPGTRLLVL.

The chain has TRBV19 and TRBJ1-2; 7 bases agree with TRBD1. The CDR3 totals 15 residues. The V gene's germline CDR1 is LNHDA and CDR2 SQIVND (reference sequence). V trimming: 5 bases; J trimming: 4 bases; junction bases outside the gene matches: 10. The CDR3 loop is CASSEEGAFSYGYTF. The DNA of the CDR3 is TGTGCCAGTAGTGAAGAGGGGGCCTTTTCCTATGGCTACACCTTC.

This clone was observed a handful of times. The same CDR3 can be traced to other DNA sequences in this sample. The chain is built from TRBV27 and TRBJ1-1, with TRBD1 matching over 8 bases. Germline CDR1 reads MNHEY; CDR2 reads SMNVEV (reference sequence). The CDR3 spans 13 residues. The trim removed 6 bases at V and 4 bases at J, leaving 4 bases unmatched. CDR3 nucleotide sequence: TGTGCCAGCAGGGACAGGGCGCGCACTGAAGCTTTCTTT. The encoded protein is CASRDRARTEAFF.

A few counts support this clone. J is TRBJ1-2 and V is TRBV3-1 (or the pseudogene TRBV3-2), with D hard to call. V lost 0 bases and J lost 8, with 4 bases in between. The CDR3 contains 11 residues. Per the germline V gene, CDR1 is LGHDT and CDR2 is YNNKEL (reference sequence). The CDR3 loop is CASSQDRGYTF. The CDR3 DNA sequence: TGTGCCAGCAGCCAAGACCGAGGCTACACCTTC.

The chain uses TRBV7-2 and TRBJ1-1; TRBD1 aligns across 9 bases. The germline V gene has CDR1 SGHTA and CDR2 FQGNSA. The J segment lost 4 bases and the V segment lost 4 bases, leaving 10 bases of the junction unmatched. This CDR3 has 16 amino acids. The CDR3 region is CASSSGQGRRSTEAFF. The CDR3 nucleotides are TGTGCCAGCAGCTCGGGACAGGGTCGTCGGAGCACTGAAGCTTTCTTT.

The chain recombines TRBV19 with TRBJ2-7; possibly TRBD2 for D (5 bases). The germline V gene encodes CDR1 LNHDA and CDR2 SQIVND (reference sequence). The V end lost 5 bases, the J end lost 3 bases, and 14 bases lay between the germline ends. The length of the CDR3 is 14 residues. CDR3 nucleotides: TGTGCCAGTAGTGGTCGGGGATCCGGCTACGAGCAGTACTTC. The encoded protein is CASSGRGSGYEQYF.

This chain joins TRBV6-5 and TRBJ1-2; 9 bases line up with TRBD1. Germline CDR1 is MNHEY and CDR2 is SVGAGI. The V segment lost 2 bases and the J segment 8 bases; nucleotides outside the gene matches: 6. The CDR3 sequence is 14 residues long. The CDR3 is CASSYRAGTGGYTF. In nucleotides, the CDR3 is TGTGCCAGCAGTTACCGCGCCGGGACAGGGGGCTACACCTTC.

This rearrangement joins TRBV5-1 to TRBJ1-2; a weak D match, TRBD1 (5 bases). Germline CDR1 reads SGHRS; CDR2 reads YFSETQ. Trimming cost V 2 bases and J 7 bases, with 18 bases left between them. The CDR3 spans 15 residues. CDR3 nucleotides: TGCGCCAGCAGCTTACCCGGGGGGGACCCTCTTGGCTACACCTTC. Its protein is CASSLPGGDPLGYTF. The full variable domain, in which reference TRBV5-1 and TRBJ1-2 provide the parts outside the CDR3, is KAGVTQTPRYLIKTRGQQVTLSCSPISGHRSVSWYQQTPGQGLQFLFEYFSETQRNKGNFPGRFSGRQFSNSRSEMNVSTLELGDSALYLCASSLPGGDPLGYTFGSGTRLTVV.

The genes are TRBV4-2 and TRBJ1-4; D is ambiguous. The germline V and J ends were trimmed by 1 base and 2 bases, with 14 bases remaining between them. The V gene's germline CDR1 is LGHNA and CDR2 YNFKEQ. The CDR3 extends over 17 amino acids. The CDR3 DNA sequence: TGTGCCAGCAGCCAAGCCCCCCTAGGCGGGACTAATGAAAAACTGTTTTTT. Protein sequence: CASSQAPLGGTNEKLFF.

The CDR3: CASSINQLHSTDTQYF. CDR3 bases: TGTGCCAGCAGCATTAATCAGCTGCATAGCACAGATACGCAGTATTTT. The chain uses TRBV6-2 or TRBV6-3 and TRBJ2-3; D is unclear. Germline CDR1 MNHEY, CDR2 SVGEGT. The CDR3 covers 16 residues. With 6 bases removed from V and 0 bases from J, the gap between germline ends came to 16 bases.

This chain joins TRBV18 and TRBJ2-2; 8 positions agree with TRBD1. Germline CDR1 is KGHSH and CDR2 is LQKENI. This CDR3 has 16 residues. The V gene end was trimmed by 3 bases and the J gene end by 2 bases; junction bases not matched to a gene: 5. The CDR3 DNA follows: TGTGCCAGCTCACCCCCGACAGGGGCCAACACCGGGGAGCTGTTTTTT. Amino acid sequence: CASSPPTGANTGELFF.

This chain links TRBV5-5 with TRBJ2-3; 9 positions match TRBD2. J was trimmed by 4 bases and V by 0 bases; bases with no gene match: 3. There are 15 residues in the CDR3. The germline V gene has CDR1 SGHKS and CDR2 YYEKEE (reference sequence). The CDR3 DNA follows: TGTGCCAGCAGCTTGGAGGGACTAGCAGCAGATACGCAGTATTTT. Translation: CASSLEGLAADTQYF.

The chain joins TRBV7-2 to TRBJ2-1, with D perhaps matching TRBD2 (6 bases). The CDR3 loop spans 15 amino acids. Germline values: CDR1 SGHTA, CDR2 FQGNSA. V lost 6 bases to trimming and J lost 0 bases, with 12 bases between them. CDR3 protein: CASRARGSSYNEQFF. The CDR3 DNA follows: TGTGCCAGCAGGGCCCGGGGGAGCTCCTACAATGAGCAGTTCTTC.

The chain uses TRBV27 and TRBJ2-1; 9 bases match TRBD2. The V segment lost 3 bases and the J segment 5 bases; nucleotides outside the gene matches: 5. Germline CDR1 and CDR2: MNHEY and SMNVEV (reference sequence). The CDR3 runs 15 residues. CDR3 DNA: TGTGCCAGCAGTTTCGTAGCGGGAGCGAACAATGAGCAGTTCTTC. Its translation: CASSFVAGANNEQFF.

The chain employs TRBV24-1 and TRBJ1-2; D is unclear. The CDR3 is 14 amino acids. Germline V gene sequence: CDR1 KGHDR, CDR2 SFDVKD. Trimming took 0 bases from V and 5 from J, leaving 9 bases between them. The CDR3 bases are TGTGCCACCAGTGATTTGGGGAGATCGTATGGCTACACCTTC. It yields the protein CATSDLGRSYGYTF.

This chain uses TRBV18 with TRBJ2-5; D might be TRBD2 (5 bases). The germline V gene has CDR1 KGHSH and CDR2 LQKENI. The CDR3 spans 15 residues. Trimming took off 2 bases at V and 4 bases at J, with 14 bases between the two ends. The CDR3 DNA sequence: TGTGCCAGCTCACCATCTCTACGGGGTGGAGAGACCCAGTACTTC. Residues: CASSPSLRGGETQYF.

The chain has TRBV6-5 and TRBJ1-1; D possibly corresponds to TRBD1 (5 bases). Between the trimmed V and J ends, which lost 0 bases and 4 bases, there was a span of 6 bases. The germline CDR1 and CDR2 sequences are MNHEY and SVGAGI. The CDR3 loop spans 13 amino acids. Here the CDR3 DNA reads TGTGCCAGCAGTTACTCGGACATCACTGAAGCTTTCTTT. Its translation: CASSYSDITEAFF.

V and J are TRBV5-1 and TRBJ2-7; TRBD1 matches at 7 bases. Trimming removed 4 bases from V and 2 bases from J; junction bases left unmatched: 6. This CDR3 has 14 amino acids. CDR1 and CDR2 from the germline V gene are SGHRS and YFSETQ. CDR3 bases: TGCGCCAGCAGCCGGGACAGATCCGCCTACGAGCAGTACTTC. Translation: CASSRDRSAYEQYF.

This clone turned up a few times. Other DNA sequences in the same sample also yield this CDR3. This chain joins TRBV7-2 and TRBJ2-7, with unresolved D. Deletions cut 1 base from V and 2 bases from J, with 3 bases between. This CDR3 spans 12 amino acids. Germline lookup yields CDR1 SGHTA and CDR2 FQGNSA. CDR3 in DNA: TGTGCCAGCAGCTTAGTTACCTACGAGCAGTACTTC. It is translated as CASSLVTYEQYF.